This TCR beta chain derives from a study of T cells after yellow fever vaccination. Study-wide points: Across the CD4 and CD8 compartments, a small share of clonotypes was present in both. Any FACS-sorted repertoire could hold abundant clonotypes that contaminate it from the bulk population.

To note about this clonotype: The antigen remains unidentified.

A universal primer site and UMIs were added as TCR cDNA was made by 5'RACE template switching. MiXCR was run by TCRdb on the 5' RACE reads, yielding one entry per CDR3 protein. The table shows 450,000 to 550,000 distinct CDR3 sequences, with about a fifth occurring only once. Germline trimming cut 7 bases from V and 2 bases from J; bases unmatched to any gene: 5. This CDR3 spans 13 amino acids. The germline CDR1 and CDR2 sequences are SGHRS and YFSETQ. The source was PBMCs, collected 15 days after the yellow fever booster vaccination. The TCR sequence derives from a man aged 25 to 40 who received the YFV17D yellow fever vaccine. The chain has TRBV5-1 and TRBJ2-5, with 7 bases aligning to TRBD1. The CDR3 DNA reads TGCGCCAGCGGATTACAGGGGCAAGAGACCCAGTACTTC. It is translated as CASGLQGQETQYF.